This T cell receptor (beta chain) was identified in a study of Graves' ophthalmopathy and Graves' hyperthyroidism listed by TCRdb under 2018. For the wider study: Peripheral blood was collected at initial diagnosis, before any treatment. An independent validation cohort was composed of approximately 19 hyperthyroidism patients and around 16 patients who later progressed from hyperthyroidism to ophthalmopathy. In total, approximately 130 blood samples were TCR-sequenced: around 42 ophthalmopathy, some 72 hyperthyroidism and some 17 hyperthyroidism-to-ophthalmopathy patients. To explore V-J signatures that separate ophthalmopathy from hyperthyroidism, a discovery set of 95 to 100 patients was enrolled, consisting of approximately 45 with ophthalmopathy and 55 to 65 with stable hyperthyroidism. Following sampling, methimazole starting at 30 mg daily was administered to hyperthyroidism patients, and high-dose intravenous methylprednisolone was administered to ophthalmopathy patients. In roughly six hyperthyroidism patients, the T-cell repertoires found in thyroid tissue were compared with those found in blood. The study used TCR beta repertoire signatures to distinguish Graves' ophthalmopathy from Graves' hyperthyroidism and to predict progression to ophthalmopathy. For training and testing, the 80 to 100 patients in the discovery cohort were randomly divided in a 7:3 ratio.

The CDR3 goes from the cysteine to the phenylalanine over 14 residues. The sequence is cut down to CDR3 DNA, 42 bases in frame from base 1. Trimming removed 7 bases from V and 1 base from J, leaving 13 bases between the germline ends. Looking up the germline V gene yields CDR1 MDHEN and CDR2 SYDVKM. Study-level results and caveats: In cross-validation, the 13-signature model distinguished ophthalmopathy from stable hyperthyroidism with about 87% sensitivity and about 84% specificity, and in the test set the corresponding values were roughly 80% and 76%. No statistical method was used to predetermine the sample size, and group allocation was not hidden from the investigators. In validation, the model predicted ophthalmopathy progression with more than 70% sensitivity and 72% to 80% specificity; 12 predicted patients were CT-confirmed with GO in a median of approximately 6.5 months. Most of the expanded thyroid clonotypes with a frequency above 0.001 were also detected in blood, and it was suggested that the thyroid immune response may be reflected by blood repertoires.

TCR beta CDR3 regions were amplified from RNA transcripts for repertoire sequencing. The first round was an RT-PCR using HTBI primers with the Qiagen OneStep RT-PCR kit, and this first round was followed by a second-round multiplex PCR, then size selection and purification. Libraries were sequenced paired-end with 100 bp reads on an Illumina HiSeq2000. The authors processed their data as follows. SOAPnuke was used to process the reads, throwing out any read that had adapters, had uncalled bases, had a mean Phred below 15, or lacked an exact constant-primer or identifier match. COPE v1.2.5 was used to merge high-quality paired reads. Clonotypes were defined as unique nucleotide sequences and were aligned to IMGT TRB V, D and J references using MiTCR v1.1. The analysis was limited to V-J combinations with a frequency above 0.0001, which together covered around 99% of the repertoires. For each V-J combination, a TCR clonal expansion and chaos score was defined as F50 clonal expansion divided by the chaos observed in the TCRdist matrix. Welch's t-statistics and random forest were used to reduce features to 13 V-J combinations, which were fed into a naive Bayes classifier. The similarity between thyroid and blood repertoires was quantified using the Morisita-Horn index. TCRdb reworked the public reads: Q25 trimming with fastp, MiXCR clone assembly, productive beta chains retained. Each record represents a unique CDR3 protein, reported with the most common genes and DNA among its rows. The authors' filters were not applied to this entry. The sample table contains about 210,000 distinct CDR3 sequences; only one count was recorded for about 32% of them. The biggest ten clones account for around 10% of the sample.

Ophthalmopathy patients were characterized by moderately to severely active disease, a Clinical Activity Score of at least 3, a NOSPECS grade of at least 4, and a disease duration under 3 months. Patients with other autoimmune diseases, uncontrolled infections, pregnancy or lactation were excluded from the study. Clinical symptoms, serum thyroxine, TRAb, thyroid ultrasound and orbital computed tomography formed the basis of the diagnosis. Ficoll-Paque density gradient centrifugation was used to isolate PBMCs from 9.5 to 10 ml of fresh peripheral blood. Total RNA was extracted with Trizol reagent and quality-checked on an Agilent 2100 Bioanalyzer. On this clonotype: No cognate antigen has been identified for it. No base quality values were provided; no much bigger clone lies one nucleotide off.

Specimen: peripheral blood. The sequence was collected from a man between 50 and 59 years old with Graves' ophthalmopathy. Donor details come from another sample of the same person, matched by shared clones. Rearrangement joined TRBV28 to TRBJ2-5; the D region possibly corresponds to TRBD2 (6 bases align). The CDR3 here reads CASIQAGSQETQYF. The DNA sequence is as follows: TGTGCCAGCATTCAAGCGGGTTCCCAAGAGACCCAGTACTTC.